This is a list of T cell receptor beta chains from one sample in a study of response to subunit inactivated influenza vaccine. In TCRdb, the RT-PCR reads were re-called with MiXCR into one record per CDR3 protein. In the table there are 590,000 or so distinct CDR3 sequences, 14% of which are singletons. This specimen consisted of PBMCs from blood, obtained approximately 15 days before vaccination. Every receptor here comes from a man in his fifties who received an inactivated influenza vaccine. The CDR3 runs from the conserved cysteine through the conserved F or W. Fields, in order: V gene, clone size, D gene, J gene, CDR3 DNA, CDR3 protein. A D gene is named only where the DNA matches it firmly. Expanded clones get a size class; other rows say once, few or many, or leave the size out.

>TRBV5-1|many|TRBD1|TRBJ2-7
TGCGCCAGCAGCCCGGGTGGGACAGGCTATGAGCAGTACTTC
CASSPGGTGYEQYF
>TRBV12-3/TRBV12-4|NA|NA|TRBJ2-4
TGTGCCAGCAGTTTTGGGGGGGCAGTGGGGAACATTCAGTACTTC
CASSFGGAVGNIQYF
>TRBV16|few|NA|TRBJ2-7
TGTGCCAGCAGCCGGGACCCCGGTTCCCTCGAGCAGTACTTC
CASSRDPGSLEQYF
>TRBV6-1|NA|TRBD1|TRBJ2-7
TGTGCCAGCAGGGGAGGACAGGGGCCCCACTCCTACGAGCAGTACTTC
CASRGGQGPHSYEQYF
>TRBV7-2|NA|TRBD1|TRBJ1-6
TGTGCCAGCAGCCGGACAGGGGGCAGGACCTATAATTCACCCCTCCACTTT
CASSRTGGRTYNSPLHF
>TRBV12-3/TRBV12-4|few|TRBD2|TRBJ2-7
TGTGCCAGCAGTTTTCCCGGGGCGGGAGTGTACGAGCAGTACTTC
CASSFPGAGVYEQYF
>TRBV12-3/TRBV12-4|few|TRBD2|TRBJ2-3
TGTGCCAGCAGTTTAGTGGCGGGGGACACAGATACGCAGTATTTT
CASSLVAGDTDTQYF
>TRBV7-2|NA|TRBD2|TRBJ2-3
TGTGCCAGTTCAAGGGCTAGCGGAGGGAATACGCAGTATTTT
CASSRASGGNTQYF
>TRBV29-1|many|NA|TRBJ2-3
TGCAGCGTTGGGGCATGGAGCACAGATACGCAGTATTTT
CSVGAWSTDTQYF
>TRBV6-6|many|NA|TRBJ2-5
TGTGCCAGCAGTCCTACTAGTAGCACCCAGTACTTC
CASSPTSSTQYF
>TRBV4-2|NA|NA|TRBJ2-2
TGTGCCAGCAGCCAAGATTTCTACACCGGGGAGCTGTTTTTT
CASSQDFYTGELFF
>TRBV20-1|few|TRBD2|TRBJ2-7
TGCAGTGCTAGGGCCCAGCGGGAGTTCTACGAGCAGTACTTC
CSARAQREFYEQYF
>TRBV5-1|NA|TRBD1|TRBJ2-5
TGCGCCAGCAGCACTAGGACAGGGGGCATAGAGACCCAGTACTTC
CASSTRTGGIETQYF
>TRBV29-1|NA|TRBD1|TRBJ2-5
TGCAGCATTGACAGGGGGTTTGATGAGACCCAGTACTTC
CSIDRGFDETQYF
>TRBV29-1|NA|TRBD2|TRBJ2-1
TGCAGCGTATCCGGGAGGGTCACCTACAATGAGCAGTTCTTC
CSVSGRVTYNEQFF
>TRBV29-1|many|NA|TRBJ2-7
TGCAGCGTTGGGCCTGGGGGCAACGAGCAGTACTTC
CSVGPGGNEQYF
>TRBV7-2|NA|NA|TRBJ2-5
TGTGCCAGCAGCTTATCCGGGGAGGTTATACACTTC
CASSLSGEVIHF
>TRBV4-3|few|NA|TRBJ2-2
TGCGCCAGCAGCAAGCGACTCACCGGGGCCGGGGAGCTGTTTTTT
CASSKRLTGAGELFF
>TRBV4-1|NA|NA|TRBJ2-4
TGCGCCAGCAGCCAAGACGGGCGGGGAATAGCCAAAAACATTCAGTACTTC
CASSQDGRGIAKNIQYF
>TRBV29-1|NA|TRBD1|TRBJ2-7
TGCAGCGCAATGGGGGGACAGGGGGCATACGAGCAGTACTTC
CSAMGGQGAYEQYF
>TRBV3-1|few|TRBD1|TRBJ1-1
TGTGCCAGCAGCCCTAGGGGACAGGGGAACACTGAAGCTTTCTTT
CASSPRGQGNTEAFF
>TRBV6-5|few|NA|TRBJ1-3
TGTGCCAGCAGTTACGATTATGCTGGAAACACCATATATTTT
CASSYDYAGNTIYF
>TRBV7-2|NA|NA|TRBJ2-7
TGTGCCAGCAGCTTAGAACAGGGAACTCCCTACGAGCAGTACTTC
CASSLEQGTPYEQYF
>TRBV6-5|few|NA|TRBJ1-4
TGTGCCAGCAGTTACGTTCCGGATCTCGTTCCAGGTGAAAAACTGTTTTTT
CASSYVPDLVPGEKLFF
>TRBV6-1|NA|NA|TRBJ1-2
TGTGCCAGCAGCAAAGGACGTCGGGTAGCAAACTATGGCTACACCTTC
CASSKGRRVANYGYTF
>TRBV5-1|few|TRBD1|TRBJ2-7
TGTGCCAGCAGACCGGGACAGGGGTCCTACGAGCAGTACTTC
CASRPGQGSYEQYF
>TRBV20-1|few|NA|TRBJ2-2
TGCAGTGCTCCGGCGGTGGGGGGAAAGAACACCGGGGAGCTGTTTTTT
CSAPAVGGKNTGELFF
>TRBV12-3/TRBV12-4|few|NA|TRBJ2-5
TGTGCCAGCAGCCTCACCCCGGCAGAAAAGACCCAGTACTTC
CASSLTPAEKTQYF
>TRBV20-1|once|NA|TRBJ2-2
TGCAGTGCCCCGGGGTTGGCCGGGGAGCTGTTTTTT
CSAPGLAGELFF
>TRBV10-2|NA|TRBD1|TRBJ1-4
TGCGCCAGCGCCGGGACAGCGAATGAAAAACTGTTTTTT
CASAGTANEKLFF
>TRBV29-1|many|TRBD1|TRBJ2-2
TGCAGCGCCGACAGGGGGGGGGCCGGGGAGCTGTTTTTT
CSADRGGAGELFF
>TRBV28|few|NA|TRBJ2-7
TGTGCCAGCAGTTTAAGTTCCGTGGCGGGACCCCATTACGAGCAGTACTTC
CASSLSSVAGPHYEQYF
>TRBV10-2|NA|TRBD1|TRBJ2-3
TGCGCCAGCAGTGTCGGGACAGGGGGTTTTGGTACGCAGTATTTT
CASSVGTGGFGTQYF